These T cell receptor beta chains were read from a single sample in a study of T cells in Graves' hyperthyroidism and ophthalmopathy. TCRdb used MiXCR to reprocess the multiplex PCR reads, holding one entry per CDR3 protein. Of hundreds of thousands of distinct CDR3 sequences listed, more than 11% are singletons. Sequenced input: blood. The source is a woman in her twenties or thirties with Graves' hyperthyroidism that later progressed to Graves' ophthalmopathy. The CDR3 runs from the conserved cysteine through the conserved F or W. D genes are given only for firm matches. A row's size may be missing; if present it is once, few, many or a size class.

TRBV7-8	many	TRBJ2-7	.	14	TGTGCCAGCAGCCCCTGGGCGGATACCTACGAGCAGTACTTC	CASSPWADTYEQYF
TRBV19	.	TRBJ2-5	TRBD1	16	TGTGCCAGTAGTATACAGGGGACAGGGGCGTTGGAGACCCAGTACTTC	CASSIQGTGALETQYF
TRBV30	many	TRBJ2-7	.	14	TGTGCCTGGAAAGAGCGGGACACCTCCTACGAGCAGTACTTC	CAWKERDTSYEQYF
TRBV19	many	TRBJ2-7	.	14	TGTGCCAGCTCCCCCGGGAAGTTAGGATACGAGCAGTACTTC	CASSPGKLGYEQYF
TRBV12-3/TRBV12-4	many	TRBJ2-1	TRBD2	15	TGTGCCAGCAGTTTTTTACTAGCGGTACCAAATGAGCAGTTCTTC	CASSFLLAVPNEQFF
TRBV12-3/TRBV12-4	many	TRBJ1-5	.	14	TGTGCCAGCACCGGAGCGAATAGCAATCAGCCCCAGCATTTT	CASTGANSNQPQHF
TRBV20-1	many	TRBJ2-1	TRBD2	17	TGCAGTGCTAGAGACTCTCGTGGGGCGGGAGGCGGCAATGAGCAGTTCTTC	CSARDSRGAGGGNEQFF
TRBV7-8	few	TRBJ1-3	.	17	TGTGCCAGCAGCCCGACGGGGGCTGTCCTTCCTGGAAACACCATATATTTT	CASSPTGAVLPGNTIYF
TRBV7-6	few	TRBJ2-7	.	12	TGTGCCAGCACCGCCCTTGGCGACGAGCAGTACTTC	CASTALGDEQYF
TRBV9	few	TRBJ1-1	.	15	TGTGCCAGCAGCGTAGAAAGCTTGGGGCCGGCTGAAGCTTTCTTT	CASSVESLGPAEAFF
TRBV27	many	TRBJ2-1	TRBD1	16	TGTGCCAGCAGCGCCCCGGGACAGGGGGCCAGCAATGAGCAGTTCTTC	CASSAPGQGASNEQFF
TRBV20-1	.	TRBJ1-1	.	16	TGCAGTGCTAGAGGGTTGTCGAGATTCATGAACACTGAAGCTTTCTTT	CSARGLSRFMNTEAFF
TRBV27	many	TRBJ2-7	TRBD1	13	TGTGCCAGCAGTATCAGGGGGACCTACGAGCAGTACTTC	CASSIRGTYEQYF
TRBV9	few	TRBJ2-2	.	16	TGTGCCAGCAGCGCCATGACACCCCCGAACACCGGGGAGCTGTTTTTT	CASSAMTPPNTGELFF
TRBV19	many	TRBJ2-1	TRBD1	15	TGTGCCAGCCGGGACCGGGACAGGGTTCCCAATGAGCAGTTCTTC	CASRDRDRVPNEQFF
TRBV18	many	TRBJ2-1	.	15	TGTGCCAGCTCACCACAGAAGGGAACCTACAATGAGCAGTTCTTC	CASSPQKGTYNEQFF
TRBV18	.	TRBJ1-6	.	17	TGTGCCAGCTCACCACGGTATCCCCCGGACGAGGGCTCACCCCTCCACTTT	CASSPRYPPDEGSPLHF
TRBV2	many	TRBJ2-7	.	15	TGTGCCAGCAGCCCGACCACCACCGCGGTGAACGAGCAGTACTTC	CASSPTTTAVNEQYF
TRBV11-3	.	TRBJ2-7	TRBD2	13	TGTGCCAGCAGCTCCCCAGCGGGGCGCGAGCAGTACTTC	CASSSPAGREQYF
TRBV5-8	few	TRBJ1-1	.	15	TGTGCCAGCAGCTCGGACCCGGGGAAGAACACTGAAGCTTTCTTT	CASSSDPGKNTEAFF
TRBV20-1	.	TRBJ1-4	TRBD1	16	TGCAGTGCTAGAGAGGGACAGGACAACCCTGTGGAAAAACTGTTTTTT	CSAREGQDNPVEKLFF
TRBV5-4	.	TRBJ2-1	TRBD2	17	TGTGCCAGCAGCCGGGGGACTAGCGGGATTCTAAGTGGTGAGCAGTTCTTC	CASSRGTSGILSGEQFF
TRBV5-1	many	TRBJ2-7	.	16	TGCGCCAGCAGCTTGGTCGGGGGCCCGACTAGATACGAGCAGTACTTC	CASSLVGGPTRYEQYF
TRBV7-9	few	TRBJ2-1	TRBD2	16	TGTGCCAGCAGCCCCCTTAGCGGGAGGATGTACAATGAGCAGTTCTTC	CASSPLSGRMYNEQFF
TRBV12-3/TRBV12-4	many	TRBJ1-6	.	13	TGTGCCAGCAGTTTACAGGGGCGTTCACCCCTCCACTTT	CASSLQGRSPLHF
TRBV5-1	many	TRBJ2-7	TRBD1	15	TGCGCCAGCAGCTTGCCCGGGACAGGTTCACACGAGCAGTACTTC	CASSLPGTGSHEQYF
TRBV9	.	TRBJ1-1	TRBD1	15	TGTGCCAGCAGCGGGACAGGCGGCCTAGCCCCTGAAGCTTTCTTT	CASSGTGGLAPEAFF
TRBV28	many	TRBJ2-5	.	15	TGTGCCAGCAGTTTACCCGGCCAGGGCCAAGAGACCCAGTACTTC	CASSLPGQGQETQYF
TRBV20-1	many	TRBJ1-5	.	14	TGCAGTGCTAGAGGGGGGGCCGGAAACCAGCCCCAGCATTTT	CSARGGAGNQPQHF
TRBV7-6	many	TRBJ1-1	.	14	TGTGCCAGCATCGCACCAGGGAGTAGAGCTGAAGCTTTCTTT	CASIAPGSRAEAFF
TRBV27	.	TRBJ1-2	TRBD1	16	TGTGCCAGCAAGGCCGGGACAGAGTTTTTTGAATATGGCTACACCTTC	CASKAGTEFFEYGYTF
TRBV20-1	many	TRBJ2-7	TRBD1	15	TGCAGTGCTAGTAATCCTCGGGACAGGGACTACGAGCAGTACTTC	CSASNPRDRDYEQYF